The 21 T cell receptor beta chains below all came from one sample that was sequenced in a study of response to subunit inactivated influenza vaccine. TCRdb reprocessed the RT-PCR reads with MiXCR, giving one entry per CDR3 protein. This sample has 450,000 to 600,000 distinct CDR3 sequences, with about 15% found just once. Sequenced here: CD4+ T cells sorted from PBMCs, sampled around 2 years after vaccination. These receptors were obtained from a man between 50 and 69 years old who received an inactivated influenza vaccine.

V gene TRBV20-1 combines with J gene TRBJ2-3; a possible D gene is TRBD2 (6 bases). V was clipped by 2 bases and J by 6 bases, with 15 bases between them. Germline CDR1 and CDR2: DFQATT and SNEGSKA (reference sequence). The length of the CDR3 is 14 residues. The CDR3 is CSARLGGNDDTQYF. In nucleotides, the CDR3 is TGCAGTGCTAGATTGGGCGGGAACGACGATACGCAGTATTTT.

The V gene is TRBV2, the J gene TRBJ1-5, with a weak D call TRBD1 (5 bases). The CDR3 totals 13 residues. The germline V gene has CDR1 SNHLY and CDR2 FYNNEI. Trimming removed 4 bases from V and 5 bases from J, with 9 bases in between. The CDR3 DNA reads TGTGCCAGCAGTGGAGGAGGGGATCAGCCCCAGCATTTT. Amino acids: CASSGGGDQPQHF.

This clonotype was recorded at least ten times. This chain uses TRBV5-1 with TRBJ2-7; D remains unclear. Germline CDR1 and CDR2: SGHRS and YFSETQ. V lost 0 bases and J lost 3, with 10 bases in between. This CDR3 spans 14 amino acids. CDR3 sequence: CASSLGPTGYEQYF. CDR3 in DNA: TGCGCCAGCAGCTTGGGACCCACTGGCTACGAGCAGTACTTC.

The chain uses TRBV11-2 and TRBJ1-1, with unresolved D. The CDR3 totals 14 residues. CDR1 and CDR2 (germline): SGHAT, FQNNGV. The V end was cut by 1 base, the J end by 4 bases, with 10 bases between. CDR3 region: CASSLGARGTEAFF. The CDR3 bases are TGTGCCAGCAGCTTAGGAGCCCGGGGCACTGAAGCTTTCTTT.

This chain links TRBV20-1 with TRBJ1-2, with TRBD1 matching 7 bases. Germline CDR1 is DFQATT and CDR2 is SNEGSKA (reference sequence). The CDR3 loop spans 14 amino acids. V shed 0 bases and J 4 bases; nucleotides not matched to a gene: 5. CDR3 amino acids: CSARERTGIYGYTF. For the CDR3, the DNA is TGCAGTGCTAGAGAAAGGACAGGAATCTATGGCTACACCTTC.

This chain joins TRBV29-1 and TRBJ2-3; unclear D gene. From germline, CDR1 is SQVTM and CDR2 ANQGSEA. V lost 6 bases and J 6 bases, leaving 16 bases between the germline ends. The CDR3 is made up of 13 amino acids. The CDR3 region is CSVTITSSDTQYF. The CDR3 DNA reads TGCAGCGTCACGATAACAAGCTCGGATACGCAGTATTTT.

This clonotype was observed a few times. The chain combines TRBV15 with TRBJ1-4; D not certain. Trimming stripped 0 bases from V and 4 bases from J, with 12 bases between. Per the germline V gene, CDR1 is LNHNV and CDR2 is YYDKDF (reference sequence). CDR3 length equals 16 residues. The CDR3 DNA is TGTGCCACCAGCAGAGAGGTGACAACTCGTAATGAAAAACTGTTTTTT. This translates into CATSREVTTRNEKLFF. Using reference TRBV15 and TRBJ1-4 for the parts outside the CDR3, the full variable domain is DAMVIQNPRYQVTQFGKPVTLSCSQTLNHNVMYWYQQKSSQAPKLLFHYYDKDFNNEADTPDNFQSRRPNTSFCFLDIRSPGLGDTAMYLCATSREVTTRNEKLFFGSGTQLSVL.

V and J are TRBV5-1 and TRBJ1-2, with TRBD1 matching 7 bases. V gave up 5 bases and J gave up 0 bases; unmatched junction bases: 4. The CDR3 consists of 14 residues. Per germline, CDR1 SGHRS and CDR2 YFSETQ. The CDR3 loop is CASRTGTANYGYTF. The CDR3 DNA reads TGCGCCAGCAGGACCGGGACAGCTAACTATGGCTACACCTTC.

The chain uses TRBV7-9 and TRBJ2-2, with TRBD2 matching 10 bases. Germline loops: CDR1 SEHNR, CDR2 FQNEAQ (reference sequence). This CDR3 is 16 amino acids long. V lost 5 bases, J lost 1 base, and 4 bases stayed unmatched. CDR3 sequence reads: CASSTWTSGNTGELFF. The CDR3 nucleotides read TGTGCCAGCAGCACCTGGACTAGCGGGAACACCGGGGAGCTGTTTTTT.

This clonotype was seen more than once but under ten times. The rearrangement uses TRBV12-3 or TRBV12-4 and TRBJ1-5; D perhaps matches TRBD1 (6 bases). V lost 0 bases and J 7 bases, leaving 16 bases between the germline ends. The CDR3 is 16 amino acids. This chain's CDR3 is CASSLAGLGRGQPQHF. Written as DNA, the CDR3 is TGTGCCAGCAGTTTAGCGGGTTTAGGGAGGGGGCAGCCCCAGCATTTT.

The rearrangement uses TRBV10-2 and TRBJ2-2; 11 bases line up with TRBD2. The CDR3 sequence is 15 residues long. Germline V gene lookup returns CDR1 WSHSY and CDR2 SAAADI. J gave up 6 bases and V 6 bases, and 6 bases lay outside the gene matches. This CDR3 is CASRLSGGVSGELFF. CDR3 DNA: TGCGCCAGCAGGCTTAGCGGGGGGGTCTCCGGGGAGCTGTTTTTT.

This clonotype appeared a few times. The rearrangement links TRBV12-3 or TRBV12-4 to TRBJ1-4; possibly TRBD1 for D (6 bases). Trimming shortened V by 3 bases and J by 8 bases, and 16 bases separated the two germline ends. This CDR3 region has 15 residues. The CDR3 nucleotides read TGTGCCAGCAGTTTTGGTCCAGGGGCCCGAGAAAAACTGTTTTTT. Translating gives CASSFGPGAREKLFF.

This clonotype was recorded many times. The V gene is TRBV20-1, the J gene TRBJ2-7, with 7 bases aligning to TRBD1. Germline V gene sequence: CDR1 DFQATT, CDR2 SNEGSKA (reference sequence). The junction had 3 bases not matched to a gene; V was cut back by 1 base and J by 6 bases. The CDR3 sequence is 12 residues long. This CDR3 reads CSARATGIEQYF. DNA for the CDR3: TGCAGTGCTAGAGCGACAGGGATCGAGCAGTACTTC.

The rearrangement uses TRBV6-1 and TRBJ1-6, with TRBD1 identical over 7 bases. The germline CDR1 and CDR2 sequences are MNHNS and SASEGT. There are 15 residues in the CDR3. V lost 6 bases and J lost 6; bases outside the gene matches: 8. CDR3 DNA: TGTGCCAGCAGCCAGGTACAGGGGCGTAATTCACCCCTCCACTTT. This codes for CASSQVQGRNSPLHF.

The genes are TRBV6-1 and TRBJ2-7; weak D call: TRBD1 (6 bases). The CDR3 totals 15 residues. The V gene's germline CDR1 is MNHNS and CDR2 SASEGT. V was shortened by 3 bases and J by 7 bases, with 19 bases between the two germline ends. This CDR3 reads CASSDAGTIYVEQYF. CDR3 DNA: TGTGCCAGCAGTGACGCCGGGACAATCTACGTGGAGCAGTACTTC.

This clonotype was seen more than once but under ten times. The chain recombines TRBV12-3 or TRBV12-4 with TRBJ1-5; weak D call: TRBD1 (6 bases). There are 14 residues in the CDR3. Deletions cut 4 bases from V and 3 bases from J, with 10 bases between. CDR3: CASSYPGDNQPQHF. CDR3 DNA: TGTGCCAGCAGTTACCCAGGGGACAATCAGCCCCAGCATTTT.

This clonotype was detected many times. V gene TRBV7-8 combines with J gene TRBJ1-2; D is perhaps TRBD1 (6 bases). Germline lookup yields CDR1 SGHVS and CDR2 FQNEAQ. The ends were cut back, 11 bases at V and 2 bases at J, with 15 bases in the middle. This CDR3 spans 13 amino acids. CDR3 amino acids: CASGQGSNYGYTF. CDR3 sequence (DNA): TGTGCCTCGGGGCAGGGGTCCAACTATGGCTACACCTTC.

The J gene is TRBJ2-1, the V gene TRBV6-5, with D possibly TRBD2 on 6 matching bases. The V and J ends lost 2 bases and 6 bases respectively, with 20 bases between them. The CDR3 spans 17 residues. Germline CDR1 MNHEY, CDR2 SVGAGI. The CDR3 bases are TGTGCCAGCAGTTACGGCGCTCGGGAGTGGGTAGGCAATGAGCAGTTCTTC. It encodes CASSYGAREWVGNEQFF.

This clonotype was detected a few times. V usage is TRBV5-1 and J usage is TRBJ2-5; a possible D gene is TRBD2 (5 bases). This CDR3 spans 14 amino acids. Per the germline V gene, CDR1 is SGHRS and CDR2 is YFSETQ. V was cut by 6 bases and J by 1 base, with 13 bases left in between. The chain's CDR3 is CASNLGGLQETQYF. The CDR3 DNA sequence: TGCGCCAGCAATCTCGGCGGGCTCCAAGAGACCCAGTACTTC. The full variable domain, completed using reference TRBV5-1 and TRBJ2-5, is KAGVTQTPRYLIKTRGQQVTLSCSPISGHRSVSWYQQTPGQGLQFLFEYFSETQRNKGNFPGRFSGRQFSNSRSEMNVSTLELGDSALYLCASNLGGLQETQYFGPGTRLLVL.

This clonotype was seen more than once but under ten times. The V and J genes are TRBV7-2 and TRBJ2-3; 9 nucleotides match TRBD1. Germline values: CDR1 SGHTA, CDR2 FQGNSA. The junction had 6 bases not matched to a gene; V was cut back by 4 bases and J by 4 bases. The CDR3 loop spans 15 amino acids. The CDR3 sequence is CASSSRDRVPDTQYF. The CDR3 DNA reads TGTGCCAGCAGCTCCCGGGACAGGGTCCCAGATACGCAGTATTTT.

This chain links TRBV12-3 or TRBV12-4 with TRBJ2-2; 9 nucleotides match TRBD1. J was trimmed by 6 bases and V by 5 bases; bases with no gene match: 7. The CDR3 contains 15 residues. CDR3 in amino acids: CASSAGTGSSGELFF. CDR3 coding DNA: TGTGCCAGCAGTGCTGGGACAGGGAGCTCCGGGGAGCTGTTTTTT.